The 17 T cell receptor beta chains listed next were all sequenced from one sample in a study of shared clonotypes between healthy human individuals. Here immunoSEQ multiplex PCR was the method, and the copy in TCRdb shows in-frame clones only, minus some. The sample includes under 650,000 clones, 90% to 96% of them seen just once. The sequencing sample was made of naive CD4+ T cells sorted from blood. The subset denotes: CD45RA+ positively selected. Receptor source: a woman aged 30 to 39 in good health.

The chain has TRBV29-1 and TRBJ2-5; D might be TRBD1 (6 bases). Germline loops: CDR1 SQVTM, CDR2 ANQGSEA. Trimming left V 5 bases short and J 3 bases short, with 13 bases between. CDR3 length equals 13 residues. CDR3 protein: CSVFRQGKETQYF. The DNA of the CDR3 is TGCAGCGTTTTTCGGCAGGGGAAAGAGACCCAGTACTTC. The complete variable domain, with remaining parts taken from reference TRBV29-1 and TRBJ2-5, reads SAVISQKPSRDICQRGTSLTIQCQVDSQVTMMFWYRQQPGQSLTLIATANQGSEATYESGFVIDKFPISRPNLTFSTLTVSNMSPEDSSIYLCSVFRQGKETQYFGPGTRLLVL.

CDR3 bases: TGTGCCAGCAGTCCTGGACTAGCGGGATTGACGCAGTATTTT. Translated: CASSPGLAGLTQYF. The V and J genes are TRBV7-2 and TRBJ2-3; the match to TRBD2 covers 12 bases. Trimming took 6 bases from V and 9 from J; bases not matched to a gene: 7. The CDR3 sequence is 14 residues long. The germline V gene has CDR1 SGHTA and CDR2 FQGNSA.

This chain connects TRBV5-8 to TRBJ2-1; D is possibly TRBD1 or TRBD2 (5 bases each). The V and J ends lost 2 bases and 5 bases respectively, with 14 bases between them. Germline lookup yields CDR1 SGHTS and CDR2 YDEGEE. The CDR3 is 15 amino acids. The CDR3 sequence: CASSFGGLGNNEQFF. The CDR3 DNA reads TGTGCCAGCAGCTTTGGGGGTCTCGGCAACAATGAGCAGTTCTTC.

The gene calls are TRBV5-1 and TRBJ1-6; no clear D gene. Trimming removed 0 bases at V and 7 bases at J, with 8 bases between. CDR1 and CDR2 from the germline V gene are SGHRS and YFSETQ. This CDR3 contains 14 residues. The CDR3 sequence: CASSLGAENSPLHF. The DNA for the CDR3 is TGCGCCAGCAGCTTGGGGGCGGAGAATTCACCCCTCCACTTT.

This clone appeared a single time. The CDR3 is CASSSAGLVSETQYF. The CDR3 coding sequence is TGTGCCAGCAGCTCGGCGGGACTAGTCTCAGAGACCCAGTACTTC. V is TRBV5-4 and J is TRBJ2-5; TRBD2 aligns across 8 bases. Trimming cost V 3 bases and J 4 bases; bases outside gene matches: 8. CDR1 and CDR2 (germline): SGHNT, YYREEE (reference sequence). The CDR3 spans 15 residues.

The chain is built from TRBV11-2 and TRBJ2-1; tentatively, D is TRBD2 (6 bases). Germline V gives CDR1 SGHAT, CDR2 FQNNGV. This CDR3 is 17 amino acids long. V lost 4 bases to trimming and J lost 8 bases, with 24 bases between them. The CDR3: CASSSRRAPRLVYEQFF. The CDR3 nucleotides are TGTGCCAGCAGCTCCCGGCGGGCACCTCGACTAGTCTATGAGCAGTTCTTC.

The chain combines TRBV28 with TRBJ2-3, with 7 nucleotides matching TRBD2. Per the germline V gene, CDR1 is MDHEN and CDR2 is SYDVKM. The CDR3 spans 15 residues. V lost 7 bases to trimming and J lost 0 bases; unmatched junction nucleotides: 7. CDR3 nucleotide sequence: TGTGCCAGCATGGGAGCGGGACCTAGCACAGATACGCAGTATTTT. Protein sequence: CASMGAGPSTDTQYF.

The chain employs TRBV10-1 and TRBJ2-7, with D hard to call. The CDR3 runs 13 residues. Deletions cut 2 bases from V and 6 bases from J, with 11 bases between. Germline CDR1 is WNHNN and CDR2 is SYGVQD (reference sequence). The CDR3 bases are TGCGCCAGCAGTGAGCCTGGGGTGTCCGAGCAGTACTTC. Protein sequence: CASSEPGVSEQYF.

The V gene is TRBV5-4, the J gene TRBJ2-7, with 7 nucleotides matching TRBD1. CDR3 length: 13 amino acids. From germline, CDR1 is SGHNT and CDR2 YYREEE (reference sequence). The junction had 3 bases not matched to a gene; V was cut back by 2 bases and J by 4 bases. The CDR3 nucleotides read TGTGCCAGCAGCTTCCAACAGGGGTACGAGCAGTACTTC. Translated: CASSFQQGYEQYF. Filled out from reference TRBV5-4 and TRBJ2-7, the complete variable domain reads ETGVTQSPTHLIKTRGQQVTLRCSSQSGHNTVSWYQQALGQGPQFIFQYYREEENGRGNFPPRFSGLQFPNYSSELNVNALELDDSALYLCASSFQQGYEQYFGPGTRLTVT.

The gene calls are TRBV7-9 and TRBJ2-1; D remains ambiguous. CDR3 length equals 14 residues. Trimming stripped 5 bases from V and 6 bases from J, with 14 bases between. Germline assignment: CDR1 SEHNR and CDR2 FQNEAQ (reference sequence). The CDR3 nucleotides are TGTGCCAGCAGCGCCCCCGGCCCTGTCAATGAGCAGTTCTTC. Its translation: CASSAPGPVNEQFF.

The rearrangement uses TRBV11-3 and TRBJ2-2; the D is unclear. Germline CDR1 reads SGHNT; CDR2 reads YENEEA. V was trimmed by 5 bases and J by 8 bases, leaving 24 bases between them. The CDR3 contains 17 residues. The CDR3 bases are TGTGCCAGCAGCCTAATCTCTGTTGACACCGTACCGGGGGAGCTGTTTTTT. This codes for CASSLISVDTVPGELFF.

The J gene is TRBJ2-3, the V gene TRBV19, with TRBD2 identical over 13 bases. Germline V lookup: CDR1 LNHDA, CDR2 SQIVND (reference sequence). The length of the CDR3 is 15 residues. Trimming at V came to 4 bases and at J to 7 bases, leaving 5 bases not matched to a gene. In nucleotides, the CDR3 is TGTGCCAGTAGTACTGGACTAGCGGGAGTAAATACGCAGTATTTT. Its protein is CASSTGLAGVNTQYF.

V gene TRBV7-9 combines with J gene TRBJ2-3; a weak D match, TRBD1 (6 bases). Germline CDR1 reads SEHNR; CDR2 reads FQNEAQ (reference sequence). This CDR3 comprises 16 residues. V was cut by 6 bases and J by 1 base, with 17 bases left in between. CDR3 nucleotides: TGTGCCAGCAGAAACCTCAACCCAGGGGGCACAGATACGCAGTATTTT. Protein product: CASRNLNPGGTDTQYF.

The chain links TRBV28 to TRBJ2-6, with D perhaps matching TRBD1 (6 bases). Germline V gene lookup returns CDR1 MDHEN and CDR2 SYDVKM. The CDR3 runs 16 residues. Trimming took 3 bases from V and 4 from J, leaving 13 bases between them. The CDR3 sequence is CASSFRGRGGANVLTF. DNA of the CDR3: TGTGCCAGCAGTTTCAGGGGCAGGGGCGGGGCCAACGTCCTGACTTTC.

The chain joins TRBV7-3 to TRBJ2-3; D is possibly TRBD1 (6 bases). Germline V lookup: CDR1 SGHTA, CDR2 FQGTGA. Trimming cost V 5 bases and J 2 bases, with 14 bases left between them. CDR3 size: 15 residues. The DNA for the CDR3 is TGTGCCAGCAGCAGGACAGCGACCTACACAGATACGCAGTATTTT. Amino acid sequence: CASSRTATYTDTQYF.

V and J are TRBV6-1 and TRBJ2-3; maybe TRBD2 (5 bases). This CDR3 has 15 residues. The V gene's germline CDR1 is MNHNS and CDR2 SASEGT. The ends were cut back, 6 bases at V and 2 bases at J, with 15 bases in the middle. The CDR3 protein is CASRSLSGYTDTQYF. CDR3 in DNA: TGTGCCAGCAGAAGTCTGAGCGGCTACACAGATACGCAGTATTTT.

This sequence joins TRBV7-6 and TRBJ2-5, with D tentatively TRBD2 (5 bases). V was shortened by 1 base and J by 4 bases, with 13 bases between the two germline ends. CDR1 and CDR2 (germline): SGHVS, FNYEAQ. This CDR3 spans 15 amino acids. The CDR3 DNA reads as TGTGCCAGCAGCTTAGGAGGGCCGGATAGAGAGACCCAGTACTTC. It yields the protein CASSLGGPDRETQYF.